Below, 8 T cell receptor beta chains from the same sample are listed, as sequenced in a study of T cell repertoires in cytomegalovirus infection. No cognate antigen is known for these TCRs. TCRdb called the reads again in MiXCR, with one record for every CDR3 protein. The table has approximately 110,000 distinct CDR3 sequences, around 32% seen once. Sequenced material: CD8+ T cells from cultured PBMCs, taken from culture after CMV antigen stimulation. All receptors derive from a human donor in good health (CMV status not recorded). Some clones in this sample may be carry-over from other donors' samples.

This clonotype was picked up a small number of times. The chain is built from TRBV4-1 and TRBJ1-1; D unresolved. Trimming removed 0 bases at V and 1 base at J, with 9 bases between. The CDR3 loop spans 15 amino acids. Germline V gene sequence: CDR1 MGHRA, CDR2 YSYEKL. The CDR3: CASSQDQRGNTEAFF. Here the CDR3 DNA reads TGCGCCAGCAGCCAAGATCAACGGGGGAACACTGAAGCTTTCTTT.

This clonotype came up many times. This rearrangement joins TRBV29-1 to TRBJ1-2; 7 nucleotides align to TRBD1. Germline CDR1 reads SQVTM; CDR2 reads ANQGSEA. The CDR3 loop spans 14 amino acids. The V segment lost 3 bases and the J segment 5 bases; nucleotides outside the gene matches: 9. The DNA of the CDR3 is TGCAGCGTTGACCCATTCACAGGGGAATATGGCTACACCTTC. Translated, it gives CSVDPFTGEYGYTF.

The chain employs TRBV6-2 or TRBV6-3 and TRBJ2-1; TRBD2 matches 7 bases. Trimming cost V 3 bases and J 4 bases; bases outside gene matches: 6. Germline V lookup: CDR1 MNHEY, CDR2 SVGEGT. The CDR3 is 15 amino acids. As DNA, the CDR3 is TGTGCCAGCAGTTATGGGGGGGGTCGATACAATGAGCAGTTCTTC. It codes for CASSYGGGRYNEQFF.

The V and J genes are TRBV25-1 and TRBJ2-7; 8 nucleotides match TRBD2. Trimming at V came to 8 bases and at J to 2 bases, leaving 11 bases not matched to a gene. The CDR3 consists of 15 residues. Germline CDR1 and CDR2: MGHDK and SYGVNS. CDR3 sequence: CASRLSGALPYEQYF. In DNA, the CDR3 is TGTGCCAGCCGTCTTAGCGGGGCCCTACCCTACGAGCAGTACTTC.

On this clonotype: A junction end diverges from the germline sequence, so it may reflect a read error. The chain links TRBV7-2 to TRBJ2-7; TRBD2 agrees at 11 bases. CDR3 length equals 17 residues. Germline CDR1 and CDR2: SGHTA and FQGNSA. The CDR3: CASSVKTTGTSGYEQCF. CDR3 coding DNA: TGTGCCAGCAGCGTTAAGACCACCGGGACTAGCGGCTACGAGCAGTGCTTC.

In this sample, this clonotype turned up once. The chain combines TRBV12-5 with TRBJ1-5, with 9 bases lining up with TRBD1. In germline, CDR1 is LGHNT, CDR2 FRNRAP. With V trimmed by 4 bases and J by 5 bases, 3 bases remained unmatched. The CDR3 loop spans 14 amino acids. This CDR3 is CASGSTGGHQPQHF. DNA for the CDR3: TGTGCTAGTGGTTCCACAGGGGGCCATCAGCCCCAGCATTTT.

In this sample, this clonotype turned up a few times. The V and J genes are TRBV4-1 and TRBJ1-3; D is unclear. The CDR3 is 13 amino acids. The ends were cut back, 10 bases at V and 0 bases at J, with 10 bases in the middle. Germline V lookup: CDR1 MGHRA, CDR2 YSYEKL. The CDR3 region is CATSGNSGNTIYF. The DNA for the CDR3 is TGCGCCACCTCCGGGAACTCTGGAAACACCATATATTTT.

In its sample, this clonotype was seen many times. The rearrangement links TRBV6-1 to TRBJ1-5; D not resolved. This CDR3 contains 15 residues. Trimming pared 6 bases from V and 3 bases from J, leaving 15 bases between. In germline, CDR1 is MNHNS, CDR2 SASEGT. This CDR3 is CASSTNPVLNQPQHF. The CDR3 DNA follows: TGTGCCAGCAGCACTAACCCGGTTCTCAATCAGCCCCAGCATTTT.